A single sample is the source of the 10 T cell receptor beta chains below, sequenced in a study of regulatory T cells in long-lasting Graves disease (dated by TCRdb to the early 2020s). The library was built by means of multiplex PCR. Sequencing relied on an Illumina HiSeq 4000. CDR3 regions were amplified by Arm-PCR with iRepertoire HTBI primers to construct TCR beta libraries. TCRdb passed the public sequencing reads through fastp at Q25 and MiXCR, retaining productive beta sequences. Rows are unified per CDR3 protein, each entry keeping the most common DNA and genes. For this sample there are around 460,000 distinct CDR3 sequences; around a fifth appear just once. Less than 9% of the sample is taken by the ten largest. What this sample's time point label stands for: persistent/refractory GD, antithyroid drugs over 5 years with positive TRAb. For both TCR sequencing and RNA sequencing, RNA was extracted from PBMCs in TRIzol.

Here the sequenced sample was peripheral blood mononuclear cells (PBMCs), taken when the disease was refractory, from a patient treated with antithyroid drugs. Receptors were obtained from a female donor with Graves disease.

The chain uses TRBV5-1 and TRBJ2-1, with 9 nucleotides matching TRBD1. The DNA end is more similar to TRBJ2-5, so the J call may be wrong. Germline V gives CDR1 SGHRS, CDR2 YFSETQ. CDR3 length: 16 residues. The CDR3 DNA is TGCGCCAGCAGCTTGGGGACAGGGGTTTACGGAGAGACCCAGTACTTC. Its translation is CASSLGTGVYGETQYF.

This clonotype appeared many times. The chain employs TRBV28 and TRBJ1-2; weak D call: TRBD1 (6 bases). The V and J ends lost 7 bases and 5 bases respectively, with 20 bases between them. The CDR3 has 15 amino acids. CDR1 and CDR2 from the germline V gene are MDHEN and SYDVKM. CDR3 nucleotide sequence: TGTGCCAGCACCCTCGGGGGGGGCGCAGGGTATGGCTACACCTTC. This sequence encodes CASTLGGGAGYGYTF.

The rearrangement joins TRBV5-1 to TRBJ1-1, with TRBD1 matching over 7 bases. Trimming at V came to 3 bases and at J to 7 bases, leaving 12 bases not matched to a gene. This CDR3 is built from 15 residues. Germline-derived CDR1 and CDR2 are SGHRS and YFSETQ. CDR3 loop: CASSSGLGQVVEAFF. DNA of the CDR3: TGCGCCAGCAGCTCCGGACTAGGACAGGTTGTTGAAGCTTTCTTT.

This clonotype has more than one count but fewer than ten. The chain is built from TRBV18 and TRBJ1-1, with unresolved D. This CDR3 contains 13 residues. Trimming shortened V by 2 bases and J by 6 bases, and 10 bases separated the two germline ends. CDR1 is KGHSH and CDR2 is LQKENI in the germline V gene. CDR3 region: CASSPGPAAEAFF. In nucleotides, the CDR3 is TGTGCCAGCTCACCAGGCCCCGCGGCTGAAGCTTTCTTT.

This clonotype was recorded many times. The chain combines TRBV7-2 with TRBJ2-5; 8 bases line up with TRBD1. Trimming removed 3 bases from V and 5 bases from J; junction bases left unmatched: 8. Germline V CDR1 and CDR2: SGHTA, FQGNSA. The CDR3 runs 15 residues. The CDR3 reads CASSFWSGGRETQYF. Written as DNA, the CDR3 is TGTGCCAGCAGCTTTTGGTCAGGGGGCAGGGAGACCCAGTACTTC.

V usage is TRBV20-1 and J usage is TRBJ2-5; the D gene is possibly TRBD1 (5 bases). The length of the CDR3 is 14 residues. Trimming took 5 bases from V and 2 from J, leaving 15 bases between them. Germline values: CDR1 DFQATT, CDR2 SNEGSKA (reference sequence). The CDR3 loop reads CSAPEQTAQETQYF. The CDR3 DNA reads TGCAGTGCTCCCGAACAGACAGCACAAGAGACCCAGTACTTC.

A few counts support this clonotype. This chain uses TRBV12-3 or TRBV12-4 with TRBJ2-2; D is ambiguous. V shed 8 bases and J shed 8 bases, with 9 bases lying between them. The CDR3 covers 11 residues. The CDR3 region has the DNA TGTGCCAGCGTGATTGGGGGGGAGCTGTTTTTT. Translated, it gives CASVIGGELFF.

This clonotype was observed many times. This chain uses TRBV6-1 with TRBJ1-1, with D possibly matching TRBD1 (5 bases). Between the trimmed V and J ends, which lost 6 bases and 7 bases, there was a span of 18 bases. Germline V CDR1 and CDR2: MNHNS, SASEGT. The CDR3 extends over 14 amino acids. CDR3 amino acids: CASSRIGASREAFF. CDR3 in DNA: TGTGCCAGCAGCCGAATCGGGGCCAGCCGTGAAGCTTTCTTT.

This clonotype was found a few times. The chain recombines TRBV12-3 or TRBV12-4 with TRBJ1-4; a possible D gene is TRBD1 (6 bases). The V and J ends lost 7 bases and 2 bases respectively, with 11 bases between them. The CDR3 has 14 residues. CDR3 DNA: TGTGCCAGCAATACAGGGTCTACTAATGAAAAACTGTTTTTT. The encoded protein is CASNTGSTNEKLFF.

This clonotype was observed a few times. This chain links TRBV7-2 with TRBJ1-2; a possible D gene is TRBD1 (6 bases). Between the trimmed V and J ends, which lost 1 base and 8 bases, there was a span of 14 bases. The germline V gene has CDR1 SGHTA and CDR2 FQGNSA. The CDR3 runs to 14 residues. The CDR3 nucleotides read TGTGCCAGCAGCTTAGGGGGGGACAATATCGGCTACACCTTC. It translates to CASSLGGDNIGYTF.